The sequence of this TCR beta chain was determined in a study of T cell responses to AZD1222 COVID-19 vaccine. General study results and limits: The donor group comprised mostly white British people and more females; the analysis possibly underestimated clonal diversity.

CDR3 length: 12 amino acids. V dropped 4 bases and J dropped 8 bases, with 12 bases sitting between them. Germline assignment: CDR1 SGHDT and CDR2 YYEEEE. Of note for this clone: Its antigen remains unknown.

Profiled with immunoSEQ multiplex PCR; TCRdb holds only in-frame clones, not every one. This sample yields approximately 110,000 clones, of which roughly 90% are seen a single time; about 7.5% belongs to the top ten. Sequenced material: peripheral blood, taken 28 days after the second AZD1222 dose. The receptor's source is an adult who received the AZD1222 COVID-19 vaccine. This rearrangement joins TRBV5-6 to TRBJ1-2; maybe TRBD1 (5 bases). The CDR3 bases are TGTGCCAGCAGCCGGGACGGGACCGGCTACACCTTC. Translated: CASSRDGTGYTF.